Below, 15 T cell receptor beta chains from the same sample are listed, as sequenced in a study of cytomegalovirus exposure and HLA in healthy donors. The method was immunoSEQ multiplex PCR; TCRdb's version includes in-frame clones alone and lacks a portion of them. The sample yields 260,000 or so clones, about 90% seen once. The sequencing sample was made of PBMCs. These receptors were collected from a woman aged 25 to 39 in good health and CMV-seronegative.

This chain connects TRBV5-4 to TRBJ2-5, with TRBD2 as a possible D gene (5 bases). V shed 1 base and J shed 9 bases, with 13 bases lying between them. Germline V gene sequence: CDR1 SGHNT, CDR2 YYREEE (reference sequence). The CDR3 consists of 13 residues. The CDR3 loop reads CASSLPGVKAQYF. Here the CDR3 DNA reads TGTGCCAGCAGCTTGCCCGGGGTCAAGGCCCAGTACTTC.

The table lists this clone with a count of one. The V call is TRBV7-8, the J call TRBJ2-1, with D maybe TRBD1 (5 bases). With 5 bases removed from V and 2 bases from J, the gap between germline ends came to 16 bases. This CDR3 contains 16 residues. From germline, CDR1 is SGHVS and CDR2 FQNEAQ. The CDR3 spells CASSPDGHITYNEQFF. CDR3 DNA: TGTGCCAGCAGCCCCGACGGACACATCACCTACAATGAGCAGTTCTTC. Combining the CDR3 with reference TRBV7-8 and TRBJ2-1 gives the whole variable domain GAGVSQSPRYKVAKRGQDVALRCDPISGHVSLFWYQQALGQGPEFLTYFQNEAQLDKSGLPSDRFFAERPEGSVSTLKIQRTQQEDSAVYLCASSPDGHITYNEQFFGPGTRLTVL.

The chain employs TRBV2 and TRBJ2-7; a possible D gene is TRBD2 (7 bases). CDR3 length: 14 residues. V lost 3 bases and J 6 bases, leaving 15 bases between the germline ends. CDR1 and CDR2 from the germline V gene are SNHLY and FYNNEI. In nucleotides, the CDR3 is TGTGCCAGCAGTGATAGGGGAGGGGGAGGCGAGCAGTACTTC. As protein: CASSDRGGGGEQYF.

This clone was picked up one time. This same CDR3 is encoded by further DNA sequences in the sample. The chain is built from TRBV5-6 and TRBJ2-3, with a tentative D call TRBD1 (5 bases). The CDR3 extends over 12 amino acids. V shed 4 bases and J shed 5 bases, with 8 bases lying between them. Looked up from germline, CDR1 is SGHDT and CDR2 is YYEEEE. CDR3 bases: TGTGCCAGCAGCCTGGGGCGAGATACGCAGTATTTT. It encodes CASSLGRDTQYF.

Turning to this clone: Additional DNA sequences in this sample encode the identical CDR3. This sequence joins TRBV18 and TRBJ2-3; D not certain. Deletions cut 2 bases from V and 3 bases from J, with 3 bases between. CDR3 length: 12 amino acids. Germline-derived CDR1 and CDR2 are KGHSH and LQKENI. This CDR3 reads CASSPGTDTQYF. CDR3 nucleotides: TGTGCCAGCTCACCAGGGACAGATACGCAGTATTTT.

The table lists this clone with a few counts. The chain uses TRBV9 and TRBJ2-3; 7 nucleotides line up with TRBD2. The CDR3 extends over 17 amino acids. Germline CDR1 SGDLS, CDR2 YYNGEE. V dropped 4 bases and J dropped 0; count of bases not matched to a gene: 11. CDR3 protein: CASSTHLAEHSTDTQYF. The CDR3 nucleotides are TGTGCCAGCAGCACACACCTAGCGGAGCATAGCACAGATACGCAGTATTTT.

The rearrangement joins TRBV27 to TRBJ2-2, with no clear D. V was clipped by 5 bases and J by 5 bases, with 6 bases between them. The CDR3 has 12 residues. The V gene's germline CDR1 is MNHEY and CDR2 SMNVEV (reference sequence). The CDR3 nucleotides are TGTGCCAGCAGTCTCCCAACCGGGGAGCTGTTTTTT. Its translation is CASSLPTGELFF.

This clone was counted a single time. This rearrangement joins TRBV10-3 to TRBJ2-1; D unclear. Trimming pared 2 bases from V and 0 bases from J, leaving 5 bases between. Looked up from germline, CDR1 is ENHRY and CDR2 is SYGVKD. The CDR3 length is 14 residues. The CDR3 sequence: CAISELDSYNEQFF. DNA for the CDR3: TGTGCCATCAGTGAGCTGGACTCCTACAATGAGCAGTTCTTC.

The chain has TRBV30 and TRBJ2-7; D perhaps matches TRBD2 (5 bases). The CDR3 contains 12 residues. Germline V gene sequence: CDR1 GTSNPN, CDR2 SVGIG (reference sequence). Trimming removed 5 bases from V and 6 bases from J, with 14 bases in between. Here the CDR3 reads CAWDRDSVEQYF. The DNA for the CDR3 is TGTGCCTGGGATAGGGATAGCGTCGAGCAGTACTTC.

CDR3 in DNA: TGTGCCAGCAGTGGCGGGGCCGAGCAGTACTTC. The encoded protein is CASSGGAEQYF. J is TRBJ2-7 and V is TRBV14, with TRBD2 as a possible D gene (6 bases). There are 11 residues in the CDR3. V lost 6 bases and J lost 6, with 9 bases in between. The germline V gene encodes CDR1 SGHDN and CDR2 FVKESK.

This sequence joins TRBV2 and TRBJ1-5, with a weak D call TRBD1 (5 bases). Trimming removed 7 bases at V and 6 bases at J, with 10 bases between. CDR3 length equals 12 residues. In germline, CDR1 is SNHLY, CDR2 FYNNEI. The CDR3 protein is CASKGVVQPQHF. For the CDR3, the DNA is TGTGCCAGCAAAGGGGTGGTTCAGCCCCAGCATTTT.

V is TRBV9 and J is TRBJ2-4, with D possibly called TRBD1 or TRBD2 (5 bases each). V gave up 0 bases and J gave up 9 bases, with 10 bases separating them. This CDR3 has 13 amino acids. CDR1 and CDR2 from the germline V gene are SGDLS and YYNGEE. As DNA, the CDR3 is TGTGCCAGCAGCGTAGCTTCCGGGGCCATTCAGTACTTC. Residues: CASSVASGAIQYF.

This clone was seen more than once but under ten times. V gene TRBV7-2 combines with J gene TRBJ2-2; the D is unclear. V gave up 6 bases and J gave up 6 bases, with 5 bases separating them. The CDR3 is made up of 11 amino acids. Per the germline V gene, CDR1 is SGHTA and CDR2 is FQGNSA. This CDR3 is CASRFAGELFF. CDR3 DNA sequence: TGTGCCAGCAGATTCGCCGGGGAGCTGTTTTTT. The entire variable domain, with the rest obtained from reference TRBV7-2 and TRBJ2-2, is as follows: GAGVSQSPSNKVTEKGKDVELRCDPISGHTALYWYRQSLGQGLEFLIYFQGNSAPDKSGLPSDRFSAERTGGSVSTLTIQRTQQEDSAVYLCASRFAGELFFGEGSRLTVL.

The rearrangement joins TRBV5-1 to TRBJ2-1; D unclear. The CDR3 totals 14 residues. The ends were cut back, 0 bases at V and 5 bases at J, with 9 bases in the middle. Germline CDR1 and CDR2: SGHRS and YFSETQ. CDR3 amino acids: CASSLDHTDNEQFF. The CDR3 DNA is TGCGCCAGCAGCTTGGACCACACAGACAATGAGCAGTTCTTC.

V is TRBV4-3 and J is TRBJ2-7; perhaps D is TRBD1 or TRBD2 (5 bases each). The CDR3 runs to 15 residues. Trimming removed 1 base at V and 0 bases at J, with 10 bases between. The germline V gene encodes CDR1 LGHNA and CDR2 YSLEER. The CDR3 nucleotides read TGCGCCAGCAGCCAAGGACGGGACGGCTCCTACGAGCAGTACTTC. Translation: CASSQGRDGSYEQYF.